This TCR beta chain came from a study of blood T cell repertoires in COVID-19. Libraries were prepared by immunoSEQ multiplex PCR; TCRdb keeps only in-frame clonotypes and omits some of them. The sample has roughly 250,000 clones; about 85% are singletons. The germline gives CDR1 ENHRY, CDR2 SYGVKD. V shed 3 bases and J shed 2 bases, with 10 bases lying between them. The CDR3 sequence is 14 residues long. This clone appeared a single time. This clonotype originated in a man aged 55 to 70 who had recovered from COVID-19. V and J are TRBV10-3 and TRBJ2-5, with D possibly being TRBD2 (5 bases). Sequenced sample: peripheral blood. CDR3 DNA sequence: TGTGCCATCAGTGAAGGTGGACTGCAAGAGACCCAGTACTTC. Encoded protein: CAISEGGLQETQYF.